What follows is one TCR beta chain and its context. Its cognate antigen is unknown. This CDR3 contains 13 residues. The germline V gene has CDR1 MNHNY and CDR2 SVGAGI (reference sequence). V was shortened by 10 bases and J by 7 bases, with 17 bases between the two germline ends. Per the original data handling: Without quality scores, immunoSEQ junctional reads could not be filtered like full-length reads. The table came from immunoSEQ multiplex PCR; TCRdb's copy has only in-frame clones and leaves some out. V and J calls and clone size are given by that table; D and trimming were obtained from the DNA. The table has around 600,000 clones, roughly 98% seen once. Naive CD8 isolation took CD45RO-negative cells positively selected for CCR7 and excluded terminally differentiated effector memory CD45RA+ cells. The donor cohort consisted entirely of Caucasian adults residing in Nashville, Tennessee. The data stem from a study of shared clonotypes between healthy human individuals. Study context: Plates per donor: three CD4 naive, three CD4 memory, two CD8 naive, one CD8 memory. Study results and caveats: Among the subsets, naive ones generally showed larger estimated richness than memory ones.

This chain uses TRBV6-6 with TRBJ1-5, with a tentative D call TRBD1 (5 bases). The material sequenced was naive CD8+ T cells sorted from blood. The TCR was taken from a man aged 25 to 40 in good health. The CDR3 nucleotides are TGTGCCATGGGGGTACAGAGAGGGCAGCCCCAGCATTTT. Its translation: CAMGVQRGQPQHF.